This entry lists 17 T cell receptor beta chains sequenced from one sample in a study of Graves' ophthalmopathy and Graves' hyperthyroidism. Amplification from RNA transcripts yielded the TCR beta CDR3 regions. RT-PCR with HTBI primers came first, then second-round multiplex PCR. Using its own MiXCR run on the multiplex PCR reads, TCRdb lists one record per CDR3 protein. The sample includes about 740,000 distinct CDR3 sequences, around 40% of them seen just once. Sequencing used peripheral blood. These receptors were collected from an adult man with Graves' ophthalmopathy.

CDR3 nucleotides: TGTGCCAGCAGTGGGGCTAGCGGGGGTTCGGAGCAGTTCTTC. This gives the protein CASSGASGGSEQFF. The V gene is TRBV2, the J gene TRBJ2-5; 10 bases align to TRBD2. The J call may be in error: the DNA end matches TRBJ2-1 better. The CDR3 spans 14 residues. CDR1 and CDR2 from the germline V gene are SNHLY and FYNNEI.

The table lists this clonotype with many counts. The genes are TRBV7-2 and TRBJ1-1; D might be TRBD1 (5 bases). Germline assignment: CDR1 SGHTA and CDR2 FQGNSA. V was clipped by 5 bases and J by 5 bases, with 15 bases between them. This CDR3 has 14 residues. CDR3 region: CASSGGDGGTEAFF. For the CDR3, the DNA is TGTGCCAGCAGCGGCGGAGACGGGGGGACTGAAGCTTTCTTT.

This clonotype appeared once. The chain is built from TRBV20-1 and TRBJ2-7, with 15 bases lining up with TRBD2. Trimming at V came to 3 bases and at J to 5 bases, leaving 5 bases not matched to a gene. Germline CDR1 and CDR2: DFQATT and SNEGSKA (reference sequence). This CDR3 comprises 15 residues. The CDR3 reads CSASGTSGRPHEQYF. The CDR3 DNA is TGCAGTGCTAGCGGGACTAGCGGGAGGCCGCACGAGCAGTACTTC.

J is TRBJ2-2 and V is TRBV5-1; D is possibly TRBD2 (5 bases). The CDR3 sequence is 16 residues long. V lost 6 bases and J 5 bases, leaving 20 bases between the germline ends. Looked up from germline, CDR1 is SGHRS and CDR2 is YFSETQ. Written as DNA, the CDR3 is TGCGCCAGCACCCTGGAGGTTTACAGCGGTACCGGGGAGCTGTTTTTT. Translating it yields CASTLEVYSGTGELFF.

The chain is built from TRBV25-1 and TRBJ1-6; D remains unclear. The germline gives CDR1 MGHDK, CDR2 SYGVNS. V lost 11 bases, J lost 8 bases, and 16 bases lay in between. This CDR3 is built from 13 residues. The CDR3 sequence: CALADPSHSPLHF. The DNA for the CDR3 is TGTGCCCTCGCGGACCCATCTCATTCACCCCTCCACTTT. The full variable domain, in which reference TRBV25-1 and TRBJ1-6 provide the parts outside the CDR3, is EADIYQTPRYLVIGTGKKITLECSQTMGHDKMYWYQQDPGMELHLIHYSYGVNSTEKGDLSSESTVSRIRTEHFPLTLESARPSHTSQYLCALADPSHSPLHFGNGTRLTVT.

Concerning this clonotype itself: This clone may be a read error of a much larger clone one base away. The V gene is TRBV20-1, the J gene TRBJ1-2; no clear D. The ends were cut back, 0 bases at V and 0 bases at J, with 8 bases in the middle. This CDR3 comprises 14 residues. CDR1 is DFQATT, CDR2 SNEGSKA, per germline (reference sequence). The chain's CDR3 is CSARDQRANYGYTF. CDR3 nucleotides: TGCAGTGCTAGAGATCAGCGGGCTAACTATGGCTACACCTTC.

This rearrangement joins TRBV12-3 or TRBV12-4 to TRBJ1-4; D gene unclear. The CDR3 contains 15 residues. Trimming took 5 bases from V and 3 from J, leaving 13 bases between them. The CDR3 region has the DNA TGTGCCAGCAGTCTCCTCTCCGGGGCTAATGAAAAACTGTTTTTT. This encodes CASSLLSGANEKLFF.

The chain employs TRBV15 and TRBJ1-2; D is unclear. The CDR3 is made up of 13 amino acids. From germline, CDR1 is LNHNV and CDR2 YYDKDF (reference sequence). The V gene lost 3 bases and the J gene lost 8 bases, with 13 bases spanning the gap. The CDR3 loop reads CATSSLDGKGYTF. For the CDR3, the DNA is TGTGCCACCAGCAGCTTGGACGGCAAAGGCTACACCTTC.

About this clonotype: At one end the junction does not follow the germline gene, possibly because of a read error. The chain recombines TRBV7-9 with TRBJ2-7, with 9 bases lining up with TRBD2. CDR1 is SEHNR and CDR2 is FQNEAQ in the germline V gene (reference sequence). CDR3 length equals 16 residues. The CDR3 region has the DNA TGTGCCAACAGCCTGCAGCTCGCGGGAGGGTTCTACGAGCAGTACTTC. This encodes CANSLQLAGGFYEQYF.

This chain uses TRBV14 with TRBJ2-5; perhaps TRBD2 as D (6 bases). V lost 2 bases, J lost 1 base, and 17 bases lay in between. The germline CDR1 and CDR2 sequences are SGHDN and FVKESK. There are 17 residues in the CDR3. CDR3 amino acids: CASSQSWGLLAQETQYF. CDR3 coding DNA: TGTGCCAGCAGCCAATCTTGGGGATTACTAGCCCAAGAGACCCAGTACTTC. Variable domain in full (rest from reference TRBV14 and TRBJ2-5): EAGVTQFPSHSVIEKGQTVTLRCDPISGHDNLYWYRRVMGKEIKFLLHFVKESKQDESGMPNNRFLAERTGGTYSTLKVQPAELEDSGVYFCASSQSWGLLAQETQYFGPGTRLLVL.

This clonotype was picked up a small number of times. The rearrangement uses TRBV19 and TRBJ1-2; TRBD1 aligns across 7 bases. The CDR3 consists of 14 residues. Looked up from germline, CDR1 is LNHDA and CDR2 is SQIVND (reference sequence). J lost 4 bases, V lost 4 bases, and 6 bases had no gene match. CDR3 loop: CASSTQQGLYGYTF. The DNA of the CDR3 is TGTGCCAGTAGTACACAACAGGGGCTCTATGGCTACACCTTC.

This chain links TRBV7-2 with TRBJ2-7; 7 bases fit TRBD2. The CDR3 runs to 12 residues. Per germline, CDR1 SGHTA and CDR2 FQGNSA. CDR3 region: CASSLRGGSLFV. The CDR3 coding sequence is TGTGCCAGCAGCCTTCGCGGCGGGAGTTTGTTCGTC.

Worth noting for this clonotype: Compared with germline, one end of the junction differs, possibly owing to a read error. V is TRBV9 and J is TRBJ1-5; no firm D call. The germline V gene has CDR1 SGDLS and CDR2 YYNGEE. This CDR3 contains 15 residues. Here the CDR3 DNA reads TGTGCCAGCAGCGTAGACATCCGAAGCAGTCAGCCCCAGCATTTT. Translating it yields CASSVDIRSSQPQHF.

With regard to this clonotype: A read error may be the cause here, since a much bigger clone is one base away. This rearrangement joins TRBV7-2 to TRBJ1-2; tentatively, D is TRBD1 (5 bases). Germline V gene lookup returns CDR1 SGHTA and CDR2 FQGNSA. V was shortened by 3 bases and J by 7 bases, with 15 bases between the two germline ends. This CDR3 comprises 14 residues. CDR3 in DNA: TGTGCCAGCAGCTTGGGTCCACAGGCGGGTGGCTACACCTTC. This encodes CASSLGPQAGGYTF.

With regard to this clonotype: This is likely a read error, given that the CDR3 carries no conserved phenylalanine or tryptophan at its end. V usage is TRBV9 and J usage is TRBJ2-5; 7 nucleotides match TRBD1. Germline trimming cut 7 bases from V and 5 bases from J; bases unmatched to any gene: 8. The CDR3 is 13 residues long. Germline values: CDR1 SGDLS, CDR2 YYNGEE. CDR3 bases: TGTGCCAGCGGTGGCAGGGGGATGGAGACCCAGTACTGC. This sequence encodes CASGGRGMETQYC.

This clonotype was detected a few times. The chain carries TRBV29-1 and TRBJ2-7, with 7 bases lining up with TRBD1. The trim removed 7 bases at V and 2 bases at J, leaving 11 bases unmatched. CDR1 and CDR2 (germline): SQVTM, ANQGSEA. This CDR3 has 14 residues. The CDR3 bases are TGCAGCGCAACGAGCACAGGGGATCCCTACGAGCAGTACTTC. This encodes CSATSTGDPYEQYF.

V is TRBV25-1 and J is TRBJ2-2; no definite D call. V lost 9 bases and J 2 bases, leaving 22 bases between the germline ends. The CDR3 sequence is 17 residues long. The germline CDR1 and CDR2 sequences are MGHDK and SYGVNS. The CDR3 DNA sequence: TGTGCCAGTAGTACCATTGACCGCATAACAAACACCGGGGAGCTGTTTTTT. It codes for CASSTIDRITNTGELFF.